This T cell receptor beta chain is drawn from a study of Ad26.COV2.S vaccination and SARS-CoV-2 variants. As for the study in general: Trial arm assignment for the donor was COV1001 Ad26.COV2.S.

Study results and limitations: The authors reported substantial breadth in spike-specific CD8+ and CD4+ T cell responses after vaccination. With respect to non-spike TCR breadth, vaccine and placebo recipients were similar. TCR breadth and depth estimates may have understated total T cell responses.

In the case of this clone: The antigen is undetermined.

Described treatment: about 20 received Ad26.COV2.S at low or high dose, single or two shots; about five received placebo; per-sample allocation not given. Day 63 after the first vaccine or placebo injection was the time point for sampling. Clones were sequenced by immunoSEQ multiplex PCR, and TCRdb holds only the in-frame ones, with some missing. The profile shows approximately 340,000 clones, roughly 84% of them singletons. CDR1 is MNHNY and CDR2 is SVGAGI in the germline V gene (reference sequence). Trimming cost V 5 bases and J 5 bases; bases outside gene matches: 15. This CDR3 is built from 17 residues.

The receptor was derived from a person aged 18-65 years who received the Ad26.COV2.S COVID-19 vaccine or a placebo. The rearrangement joins TRBV6-6 to TRBJ1-1; 9 bases match TRBD1. The starting material was peripheral blood, obtained in a trial of Ad26.COV2.S vaccine versus placebo. CDR3 protein: CASSRGGQGSPGTEAFF. The CDR3 bases are TGTGCCAGCAGTCGCGGGGGACAGGGCTCCCCGGGGACTGAAGCTTTCTTT.